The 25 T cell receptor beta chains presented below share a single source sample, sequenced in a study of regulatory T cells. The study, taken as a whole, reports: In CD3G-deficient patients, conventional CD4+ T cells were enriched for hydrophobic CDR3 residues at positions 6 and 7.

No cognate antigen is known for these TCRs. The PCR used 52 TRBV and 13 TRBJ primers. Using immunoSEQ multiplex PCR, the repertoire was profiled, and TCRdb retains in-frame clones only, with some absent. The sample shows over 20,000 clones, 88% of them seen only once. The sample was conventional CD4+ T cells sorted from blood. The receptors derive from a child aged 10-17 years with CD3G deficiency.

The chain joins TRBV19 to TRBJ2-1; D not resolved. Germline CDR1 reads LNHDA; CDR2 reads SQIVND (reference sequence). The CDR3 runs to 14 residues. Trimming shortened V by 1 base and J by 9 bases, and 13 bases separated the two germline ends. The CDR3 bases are TGTGCCAGTAGTATAGGGGCCGCTAAGGGTGAGCAGTTCTTC. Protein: CASSIGAAKGEQFF.

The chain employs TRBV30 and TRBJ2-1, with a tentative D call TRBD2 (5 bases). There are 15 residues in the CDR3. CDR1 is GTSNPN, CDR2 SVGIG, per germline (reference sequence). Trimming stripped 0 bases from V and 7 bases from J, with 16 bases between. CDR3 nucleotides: TGTGCCTGGAGTGTGGGCCGGCTTACGGGGAATGAGCAGTTCTTC. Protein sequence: CAWSVGRLTGNEQFF. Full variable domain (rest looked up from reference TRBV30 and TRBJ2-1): SQTIHQWPATLVQPVGSPLSLECTVEGTSNPNLYWYRQAAGRGLQLLFYSVGIGQISSEVPQNLSASRPQDRQFILSSKKLLLSDSGFYLCAWSVGRLTGNEQFFGPGTRLTVL.

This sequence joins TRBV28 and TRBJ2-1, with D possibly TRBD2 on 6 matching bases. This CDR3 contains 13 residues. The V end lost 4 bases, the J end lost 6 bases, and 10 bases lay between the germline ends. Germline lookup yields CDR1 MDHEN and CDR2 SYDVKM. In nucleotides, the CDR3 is TGTGCCAGCAGTTATGGAGGGGCCAATGAGCAGTTCTTC. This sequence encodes CASSYGGANEQFF. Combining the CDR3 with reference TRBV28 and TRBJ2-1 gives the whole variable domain DVKVTQSSRYLVKRTGEKVFLECVQDMDHENMFWYRQDPGLGLRLIYFSYDVKMKEKGDIPEGYSVSREKKERFSLILESASTNQTSMYLCASSYGGANEQFFGPGTRLTVL.

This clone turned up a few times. DNA of the CDR3: TGTGCCTGGAGTATTGGGATTTCACCCCTCCACTTT. Protein: CAWSIGISPLHF. The J gene is TRBJ1-6, the V gene TRBV30; D is ambiguous. Trimming cost V 2 bases and J 9 bases, with 8 bases left between them. The germline V gene encodes CDR1 GTSNPN and CDR2 SVGIG (reference sequence). The CDR3 consists of 12 residues.

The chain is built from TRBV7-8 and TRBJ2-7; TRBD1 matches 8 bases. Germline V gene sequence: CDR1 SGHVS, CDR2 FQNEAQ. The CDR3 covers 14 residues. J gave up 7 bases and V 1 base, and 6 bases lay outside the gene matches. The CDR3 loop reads CASSLGQGKREQYF. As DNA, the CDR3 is TGTGCCAGCAGCTTAGGACAGGGGAAGCGGGAGCAGTACTTC.

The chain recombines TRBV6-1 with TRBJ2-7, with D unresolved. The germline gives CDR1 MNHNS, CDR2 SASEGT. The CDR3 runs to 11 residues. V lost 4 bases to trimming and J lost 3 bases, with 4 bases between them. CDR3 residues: CASSAGYEQYF. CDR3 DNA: TGTGCCAGCAGTGCCGGCTACGAGCAGTACTTC.

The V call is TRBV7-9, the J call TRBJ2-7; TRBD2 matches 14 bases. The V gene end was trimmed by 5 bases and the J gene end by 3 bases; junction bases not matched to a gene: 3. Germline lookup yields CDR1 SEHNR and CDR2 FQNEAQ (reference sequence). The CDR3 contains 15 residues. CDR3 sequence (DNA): TGTGCCAGCAGCCTCGGGACTAGCGGGAGCTACGAGCAGTACTTC. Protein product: CASSLGTSGSYEQYF.

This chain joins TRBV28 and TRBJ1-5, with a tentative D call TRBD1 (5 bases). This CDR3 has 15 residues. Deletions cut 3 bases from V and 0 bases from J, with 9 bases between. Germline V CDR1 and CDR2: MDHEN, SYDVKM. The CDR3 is CASSLAGRSNQPQHF. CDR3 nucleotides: TGTGCCAGCAGTTTGGCGGGACGTAGCAATCAGCCCCAGCATTTT.

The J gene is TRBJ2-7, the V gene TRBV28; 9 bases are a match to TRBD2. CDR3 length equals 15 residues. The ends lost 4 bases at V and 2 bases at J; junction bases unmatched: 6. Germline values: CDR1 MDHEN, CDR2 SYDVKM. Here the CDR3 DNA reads TGTGCCAGCAGTTCGCCTAGCGGGGCAGCCTACGAGCAGTACTTC. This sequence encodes CASSSPSGAAYEQYF.

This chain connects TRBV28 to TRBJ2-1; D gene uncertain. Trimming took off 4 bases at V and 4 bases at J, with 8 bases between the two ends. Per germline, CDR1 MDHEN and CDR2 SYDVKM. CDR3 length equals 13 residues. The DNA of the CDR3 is TGTGCCAGCAGTTCCTTGTTATACAATGAGCAGTTCTTC. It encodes CASSSLLYNEQFF.

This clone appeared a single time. The CDR3 here is CASSFGGSGADTQYF. The CDR3 DNA is TGTGCCAGCAGCTTCGGCGGGAGTGGGGCAGATACGCAGTATTTT. The chain carries TRBV7-9 and TRBJ2-3, with 7 bases identical to TRBD2. The germline V gene has CDR1 SEHNR and CDR2 FQNEAQ (reference sequence). The CDR3 contains 15 residues. Trimming removed 3 bases from V and 4 bases from J; junction bases left unmatched: 7.

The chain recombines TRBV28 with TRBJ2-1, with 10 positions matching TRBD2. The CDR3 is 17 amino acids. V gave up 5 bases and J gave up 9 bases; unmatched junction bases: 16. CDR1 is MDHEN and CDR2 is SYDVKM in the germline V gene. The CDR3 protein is CASSPTRGSGREGEQFF. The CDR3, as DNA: TGTGCCAGCAGTCCGACCCGCGGAAGCGGGAGGGAGGGTGAGCAGTTCTTC.

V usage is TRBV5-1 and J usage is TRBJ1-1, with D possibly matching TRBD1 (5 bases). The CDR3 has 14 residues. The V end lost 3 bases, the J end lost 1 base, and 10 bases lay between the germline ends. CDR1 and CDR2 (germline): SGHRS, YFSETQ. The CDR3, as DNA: TGCGCCAGCAGCTCGGGACCGACGAACACTGAAGCTTTCTTT. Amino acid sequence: CASSSGPTNTEAFF. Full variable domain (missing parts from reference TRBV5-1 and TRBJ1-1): KAGVTQTPRYLIKTRGQQVTLSCSPISGHRSVSWYQQTPGQGLQFLFEYFSETQRNKGNFPGRFSGRQFSNSRSEMNVSTLELGDSALYLCASSSGPTNTEAFFGQGTRLTVV.

The CDR3 sequence: CAWSEGFSYEQYF. DNA of the CDR3: TGTGCCTGGAGTGAAGGCTTCTCCTACGAGCAGTACTTC. This sequence joins TRBV30 and TRBJ2-7; D not resolved. Germline V gene sequence: CDR1 GTSNPN, CDR2 SVGIG (reference sequence). The CDR3 is 13 residues long. The ends were cut back, 1 base at V and 0 bases at J, with 7 bases in the middle. The whole variable domain, remainder taken from reference TRBV30 and TRBJ2-7, is SQTIHQWPATLVQPVGSPLSLECTVEGTSNPNLYWYRQAAGRGLQLLFYSVGIGQISSEVPQNLSASRPQDRQFILSSKKLLLSDSGFYLCAWSEGFSYEQYFGPGTRLTVT.

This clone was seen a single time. CDR3 in amino acids: CASSLGASSPNEQFF. The CDR3 DNA sequence: TGCGCCAGCAGCTTGGGGGCAAGTTCCCCCAATGAGCAGTTCTTC. The chain uses TRBV5-1 and TRBJ2-1, with D uncertain. Trimming pared 0 bases from V and 6 bases from J, leaving 13 bases between. Per the germline V gene, CDR1 is SGHRS and CDR2 is YFSETQ. This CDR3 has 15 amino acids.

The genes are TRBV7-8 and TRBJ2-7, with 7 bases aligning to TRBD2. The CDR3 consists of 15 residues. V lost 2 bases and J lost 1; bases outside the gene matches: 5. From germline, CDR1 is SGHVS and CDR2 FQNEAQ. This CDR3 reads CASSLLGGRSYEQYF. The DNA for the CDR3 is TGTGCCAGCAGCTTACTGGGCGGGAGATCCTACGAGCAGTACTTC.

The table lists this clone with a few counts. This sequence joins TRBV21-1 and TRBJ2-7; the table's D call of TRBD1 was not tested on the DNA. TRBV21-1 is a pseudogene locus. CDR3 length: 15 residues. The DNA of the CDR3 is TGTGCCAGCAGCAAAAACAGGGGGCGGGTAAACGAGCAGTACTTC. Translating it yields CASSKNRGRVNEQYF.

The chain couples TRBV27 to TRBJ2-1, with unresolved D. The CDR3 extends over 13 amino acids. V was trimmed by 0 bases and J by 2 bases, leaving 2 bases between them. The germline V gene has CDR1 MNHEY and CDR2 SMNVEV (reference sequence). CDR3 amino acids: CASSLSPYNEQFF. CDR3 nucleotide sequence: TGTGCCAGCAGTTTATCGCCCTACAATGAGCAGTTCTTC.

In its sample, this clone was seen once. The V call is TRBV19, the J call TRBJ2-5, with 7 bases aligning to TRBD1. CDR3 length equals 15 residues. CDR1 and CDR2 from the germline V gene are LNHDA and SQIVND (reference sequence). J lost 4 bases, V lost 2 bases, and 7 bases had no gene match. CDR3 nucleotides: TGTGCCAGTAGTATATCAGGGGGTCCGCGAGAGACCCAGTACTTC. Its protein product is CASSISGGPRETQYF.

The CDR3 nucleotides are TGCGCCAGCAGCTTGGGCCGGGGGGCTAACTATGGCTACACCTTC. Translated: CASSLGRGANYGYTF. This sequence joins TRBV5-1 and TRBJ1-2; a weak D match, TRBD1 (5 bases). Germline V CDR1 and CDR2: SGHRS, YFSETQ. The CDR3 extends over 15 amino acids. With 0 bases removed from V and 0 bases from J, the gap between germline ends came to 9 bases.

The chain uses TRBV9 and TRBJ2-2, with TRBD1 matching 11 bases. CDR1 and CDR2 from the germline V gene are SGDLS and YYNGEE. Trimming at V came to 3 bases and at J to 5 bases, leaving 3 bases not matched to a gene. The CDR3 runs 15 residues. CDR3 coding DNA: TGTGCCAGCAGCGCCGGGACAGGGGGAACCGGGGAGCTGTTTTTT. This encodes CASSAGTGGTGELFF.

The CDR3 loop reads CASSPTPGLAGGGSYNEQFF. CDR3 bases: TGTGCCAGCAGTCCCACCCCGGGACTAGCGGGAGGGGGCTCCTACAATGAGCAGTTCTTC. This sequence joins TRBV28 and TRBJ2-1; TRBD2 aligns across 16 bases. J lost 0 bases, V lost 5 bases, and 10 bases had no gene match. The germline CDR1 and CDR2 sequences are MDHEN and SYDVKM. The CDR3 spans 20 residues.

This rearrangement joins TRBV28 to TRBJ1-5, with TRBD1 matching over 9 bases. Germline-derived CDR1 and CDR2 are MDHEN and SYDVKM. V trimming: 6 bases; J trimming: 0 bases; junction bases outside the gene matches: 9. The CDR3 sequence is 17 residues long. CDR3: CASSLTGGTYSNQPQHF. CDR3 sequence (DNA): TGTGCCAGCAGCCTTACAGGGGGCACCTATAGCAATCAGCCCCAGCATTTT. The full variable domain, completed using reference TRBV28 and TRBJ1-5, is DVKVTQSSRYLVKRTGEKVFLECVQDMDHENMFWYRQDPGLGLRLIYFSYDVKMKEKGDIPEGYSVSREKKERFSLILESASTNQTSMYLCASSLTGGTYSNQPQHFGDGTRLSIL.

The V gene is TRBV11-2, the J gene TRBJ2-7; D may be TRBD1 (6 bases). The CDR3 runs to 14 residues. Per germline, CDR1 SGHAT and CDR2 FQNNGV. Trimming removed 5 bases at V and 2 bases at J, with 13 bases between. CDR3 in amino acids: CASSLDSSTYEQYF. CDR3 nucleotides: TGTGCCAGCAGCCTGGACAGCTCTACCTACGAGCAGTACTTC.

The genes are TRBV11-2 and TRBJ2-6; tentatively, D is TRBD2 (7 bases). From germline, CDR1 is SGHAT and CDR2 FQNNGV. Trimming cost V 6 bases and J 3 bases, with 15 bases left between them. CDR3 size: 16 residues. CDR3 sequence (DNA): TGTGCCAGCAGTAATCGGGGGGCGCATGGGGCCAACGTCCTGACTTTC. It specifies CASSNRGAHGANVLTF. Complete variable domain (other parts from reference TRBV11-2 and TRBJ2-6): EAGVAQSPRYKIIEKRQSVAFWCNPISGHATLYWYQQILGQGPKLLIQFQNNGVVDDSQLPKDRFSAERLKGVDSTLKIQPAKLEDSAVYLCASSNRGAHGANVLTFGAGSRLTVL.